One and the same sample provided the 13 T cell receptor beta chains below, sequenced in a study of human T cells and chemical hapten exposure. TCRdb used MiXCR to reprocess the 5' RACE reads, holding one entry per CDR3 protein. The repertoire holds about 140,000 distinct CDR3 sequences, around 4.1% seen once, with about 1.3% in the top ten. Unfractionated whole blood yielded total RNA. These receptors all come from a female donor in good health.

This clonotype was detected ten times or more. The chain recombines TRBV6-2 or TRBV6-3 with TRBJ2-1, with TRBD1 identical over 9 bases. Per germline, CDR1 MNHEY and CDR2 SVGEGT. This CDR3 is built from 18 residues. J was trimmed by 1 base and V by 6 bases; bases with no gene match: 13. The CDR3 coding sequence is TGTGCCAGCAGGGGCTTTGGACAGGGGACTCTATCCTACAATGAGCAGTTCTTC. It yields the protein CASRGFGQGTLSYNEQFF.

In its sample, this clonotype was seen many times. The chain carries TRBV9 and TRBJ2-3, with D perhaps TRBD2 (6 bases). The CDR3 contains 15 residues. Germline values: CDR1 SGDLS, CDR2 YYNGEE. Trimming left V 0 bases short and J 9 bases short, with 17 bases between. CDR3 DNA sequence: TGTGCCAGCAGCGTAGAAGGGACTGGTAGAGTCACGCAGTATTTT. The encoded protein is CASSVEGTGRVTQYF.

This clonotype has at least ten counts. The chain recombines TRBV6-1 with TRBJ1-5, with D possibly being TRBD1 (6 bases). The germline V gene has CDR1 MNHNS and CDR2 SASEGT. Between the trimmed V and J ends, which lost 5 bases and 4 bases, there was a span of 27 bases. The CDR3 is 19 residues long. The CDR3 DNA reads TGTGCCAGCAGTCGAAGGGGGTCAAGTCCAGGTAAAGGGAATCAGCCCCAGCATTTT. It specifies CASSRRGSSPGKGNQPQHF.

This clonotype has more than one count but fewer than ten. J is TRBJ1-4 and V is TRBV19; D perhaps matches TRBD1 (6 bases). CDR1 is LNHDA, CDR2 SQIVND, per germline (reference sequence). There are 17 residues in the CDR3. The V gene lost 3 bases and the J gene lost 0 bases, with 14 bases spanning the gap. The DNA for the CDR3 is TGTGCCAGTAGTATCCGGACAGCTACTGCAACTAATGAAAAACTGTTTTTT. Translating it yields CASSIRTATATNEKLFF.

The chain links TRBV12-3 or TRBV12-4 to TRBJ2-3; 7 nucleotides align to TRBD2. This CDR3 contains 15 residues. The junction had 13 bases not matched to a gene; V was cut back by 10 bases and J by 3 bases. CDR3: CATLETAGTTDTQYF. The CDR3 DNA reads TGTGCCACCCTCGAGACAGCGGGGACTACAGATACGCAGTATTTT.

This clonotype was observed at least ten times. J is TRBJ2-1 and V is TRBV5-1; TRBD1 matches 9 bases. Germline V gene lookup returns CDR1 SGHRS and CDR2 YFSETQ. J gave up 8 bases and V 2 bases, and 5 bases lay outside the gene matches. This CDR3 spans 14 amino acids. CDR3 region: CASSLQGANDEQFF. The CDR3 DNA follows: TGCGCCAGCAGCTTACAGGGGGCTAATGATGAGCAGTTCTTC.

This clonotype was counted at least ten times. The chain joins TRBV5-1 to TRBJ1-2, with unresolved D. The germline V gene has CDR1 SGHRS and CDR2 YFSETQ. With 5 bases removed from V and 4 bases from J, the gap between germline ends came to 12 bases. The CDR3 is 13 residues long. The CDR3 is CASSSDGAYGYTF. CDR3 sequence (DNA): TGCGCCAGCAGTTCGGACGGCGCCTATGGCTACACCTTC.

The table lists this clonotype with a few counts. The rearrangement uses TRBV20-1 and TRBJ1-1; possibly TRBD1 for D (5 bases). This CDR3 is 15 amino acids long. Germline V gene data show CDR1 as DFQATT and CDR2 as SNEGSKA (reference sequence). Between the trimmed V and J ends, which lost 6 bases and 6 bases, there was a span of 23 bases. CDR3 loop: CSAWGSFSGNAEAFF. The CDR3 nucleotides are TGCAGTGCCTGGGGGAGTTTTTCGGGTAACGCTGAAGCTTTCTTT.

The V gene is TRBV7-2, the J gene TRBJ2-5, with unresolved D. V lost 3 bases to trimming and J lost 1 base, with 12 bases between them. Germline V gene lookup returns CDR1 SGHTA and CDR2 FQGNSA. This CDR3 is 15 amino acids long. Here the CDR3 reads CASSLDPGSQETQYF. The CDR3 DNA follows: TGTGCCAGCAGCTTGGATCCAGGAAGCCAAGAGACCCAGTACTTC.

This clonotype was counted ten times or more. The chain has TRBV7-9 and TRBJ1-6; TRBD1 matches 8 bases. With V trimmed by 5 bases and J by 7 bases, 4 bases remained unmatched. The CDR3 contains 14 residues. The germline V gene has CDR1 SEHNR and CDR2 FQNEAQ (reference sequence). The chain's CDR3 is CASSRTGRNSPLHF. The DNA for the CDR3 is TGTGCCAGCAGCCGGACAGGGCGGAATTCACCCCTCCACTTT.

Many counts were recorded for this clonotype. V gene TRBV9 combines with J gene TRBJ1-2; 10 bases align to TRBD1. V was clipped by 6 bases and J by 1 base; unmatched bases: 9. The CDR3 totals 16 residues. CDR1 is SGDLS, CDR2 YYNGEE, per germline. The CDR3 sequence is CASNVGRDRGNYGYTF. The CDR3 nucleotides read TGTGCCAGCAACGTGGGTCGGGACAGGGGTAACTATGGCTACACCTTC.

This clonotype was observed many times. This chain's CDR3 is CASSPPPGAGGTEAFF. CDR3 sequence (DNA): TGTGCCAGCTCACCACCTCCGGGGGCAGGCGGTACTGAAGCTTTCTTT. J is TRBJ1-1 and V is TRBV18; the D gene is possibly TRBD1 (6 bases). Deletions cut 0 bases from V and 5 bases from J, with 16 bases between. Germline CDR1 reads KGHSH; CDR2 reads LQKENI. CDR3 length: 16 residues.

This clonotype was counted many times. The CDR3, as DNA: TGTGCCAGCAGCCCGACGTACGATAACTATGGCTACACCTTC. Protein: CASSPTYDNYGYTF. V gene TRBV4-2 combines with J gene TRBJ1-2; D not certain. Germline V CDR1 and CDR2: LGHNA, YNFKEQ. Trimming left V 4 bases short and J 1 base short, with 10 bases between. The CDR3 spans 14 residues.